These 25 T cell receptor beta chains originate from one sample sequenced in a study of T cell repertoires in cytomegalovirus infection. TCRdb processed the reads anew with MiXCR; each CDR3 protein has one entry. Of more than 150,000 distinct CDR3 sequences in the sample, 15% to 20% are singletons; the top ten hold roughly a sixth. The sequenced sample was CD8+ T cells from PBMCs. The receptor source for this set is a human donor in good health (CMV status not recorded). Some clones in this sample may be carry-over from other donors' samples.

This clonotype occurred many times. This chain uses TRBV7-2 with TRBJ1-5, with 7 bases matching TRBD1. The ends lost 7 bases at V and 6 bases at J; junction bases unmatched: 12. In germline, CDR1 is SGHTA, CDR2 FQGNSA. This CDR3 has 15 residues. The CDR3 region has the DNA TGTGCCAGCACCAAACAGGGGTGGACAACTCAGCCCCAGCATTTT. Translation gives CASTKQGWTTQPQHF.

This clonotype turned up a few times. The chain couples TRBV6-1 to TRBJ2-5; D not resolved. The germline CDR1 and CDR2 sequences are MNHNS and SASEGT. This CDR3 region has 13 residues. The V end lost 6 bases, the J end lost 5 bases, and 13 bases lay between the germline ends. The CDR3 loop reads CASSNLGGETQYF. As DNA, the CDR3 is TGTGCCAGCAGCAACCTCGGTGGGGAGACCCAGTACTTC.

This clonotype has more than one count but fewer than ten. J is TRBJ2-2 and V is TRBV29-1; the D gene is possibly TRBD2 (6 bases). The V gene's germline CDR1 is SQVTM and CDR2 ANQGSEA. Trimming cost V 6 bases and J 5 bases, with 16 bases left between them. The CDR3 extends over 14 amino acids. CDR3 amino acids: CSVVGGGLTGELFF. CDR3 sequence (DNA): TGCAGCGTAGTTGGGGGAGGCCTGACCGGGGAGCTGTTTTTT.

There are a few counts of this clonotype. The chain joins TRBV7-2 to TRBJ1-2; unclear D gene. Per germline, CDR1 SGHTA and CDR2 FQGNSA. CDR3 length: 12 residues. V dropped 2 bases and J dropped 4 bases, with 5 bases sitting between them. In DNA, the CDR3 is TGTGCCAGCAGCTTAAAACTCTATGGCTACACCTTC. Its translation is CASSLKLYGYTF.

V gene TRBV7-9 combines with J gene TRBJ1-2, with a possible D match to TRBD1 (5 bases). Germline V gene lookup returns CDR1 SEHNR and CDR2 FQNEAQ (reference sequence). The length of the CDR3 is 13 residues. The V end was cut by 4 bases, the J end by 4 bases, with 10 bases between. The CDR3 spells CASSWGDSYGYTF. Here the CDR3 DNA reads TGTGCCAGCAGCTGGGGGGATAGCTATGGCTACACCTTC.

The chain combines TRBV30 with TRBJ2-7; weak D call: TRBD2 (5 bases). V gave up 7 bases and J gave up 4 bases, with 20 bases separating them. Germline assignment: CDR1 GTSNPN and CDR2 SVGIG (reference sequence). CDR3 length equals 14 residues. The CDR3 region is CASAFYDQRYEQYF. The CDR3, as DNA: TGTGCCTCGGCATTTTATGATCAGCGGTACGAGCAGTACTTC. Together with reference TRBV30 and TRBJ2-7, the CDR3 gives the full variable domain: SQTIHQWPATLVQPVGSPLSLECTVEGTSNPNLYWYRQAAGRGLQLLFYSVGIGQISSEVPQNLSASRPQDRQFILSSKKLLLSDSGFYLCASAFYDQRYEQYFGPGTRLTVT.

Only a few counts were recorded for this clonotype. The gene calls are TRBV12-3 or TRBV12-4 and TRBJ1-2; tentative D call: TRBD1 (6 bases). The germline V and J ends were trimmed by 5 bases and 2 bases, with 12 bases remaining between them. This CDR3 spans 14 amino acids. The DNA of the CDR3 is TGTGCCAGCAGTCTGGGGGGACAAAACTATGGCTACACCTTC. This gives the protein CASSLGGQNYGYTF.

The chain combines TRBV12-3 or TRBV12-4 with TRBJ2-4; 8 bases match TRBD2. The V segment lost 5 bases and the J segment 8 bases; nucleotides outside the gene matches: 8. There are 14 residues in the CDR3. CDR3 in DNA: TGTGCCAGCAGTGCGGGCCTCGGGAGGGACATTCAGTACTTC. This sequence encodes CASSAGLGRDIQYF.

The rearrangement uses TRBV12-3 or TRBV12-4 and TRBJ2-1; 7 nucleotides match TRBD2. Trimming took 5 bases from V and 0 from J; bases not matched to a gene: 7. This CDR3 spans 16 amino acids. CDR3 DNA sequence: TGTGCCAGCAGTCCCCCTAGCGGCAGCTCCTACAATGAGCAGTTCTTC. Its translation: CASSPPSGSSYNEQFF.

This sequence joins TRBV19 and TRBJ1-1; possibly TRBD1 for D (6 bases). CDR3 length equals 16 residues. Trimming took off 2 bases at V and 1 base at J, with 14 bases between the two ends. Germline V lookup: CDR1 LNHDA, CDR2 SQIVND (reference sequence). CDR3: CASSIPRDNWNTEAFF. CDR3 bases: TGTGCCAGTAGTATACCCCGGGACAACTGGAACACTGAAGCTTTCTTT.

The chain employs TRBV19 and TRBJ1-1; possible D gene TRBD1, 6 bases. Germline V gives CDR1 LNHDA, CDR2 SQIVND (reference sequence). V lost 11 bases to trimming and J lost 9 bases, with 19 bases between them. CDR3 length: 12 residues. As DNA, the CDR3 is TGTGCCGTCGAACAGGGCGGAGGACAAGCTTTCTTT. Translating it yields CAVEQGGGQAFF.

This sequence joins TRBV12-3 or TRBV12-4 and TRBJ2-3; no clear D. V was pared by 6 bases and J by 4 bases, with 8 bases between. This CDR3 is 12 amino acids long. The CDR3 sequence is CASSQGSDTQYF. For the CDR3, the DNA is TGTGCCAGCAGCCAAGGCTCAGATACGCAGTATTTT.

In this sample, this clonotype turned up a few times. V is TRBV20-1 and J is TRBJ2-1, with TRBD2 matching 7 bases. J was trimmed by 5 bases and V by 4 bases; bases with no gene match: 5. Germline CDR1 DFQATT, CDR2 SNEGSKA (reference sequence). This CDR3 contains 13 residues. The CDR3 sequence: CSATGTNHNEQFF. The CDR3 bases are TGCAGTGCTACCGGGACTAACCACAATGAGCAGTTCTTC.

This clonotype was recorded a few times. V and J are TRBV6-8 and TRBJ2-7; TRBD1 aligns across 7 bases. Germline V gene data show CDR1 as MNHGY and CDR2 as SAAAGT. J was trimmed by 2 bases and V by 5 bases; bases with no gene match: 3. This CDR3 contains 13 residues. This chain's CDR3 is CASSTGVPYEQYF. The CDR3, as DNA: TGTGCCAGCAGTACAGGGGTACCCTACGAGCAGTACTTC.

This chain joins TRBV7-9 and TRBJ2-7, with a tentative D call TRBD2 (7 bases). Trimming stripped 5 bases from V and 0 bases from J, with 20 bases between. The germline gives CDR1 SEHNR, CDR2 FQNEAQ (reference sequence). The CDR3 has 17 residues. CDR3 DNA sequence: TGTGCCAGCAGCCGCCATGGTCGGGGGGCGGACTCCTACGAGCAGTACTTC. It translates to CASSRHGRGADSYEQYF. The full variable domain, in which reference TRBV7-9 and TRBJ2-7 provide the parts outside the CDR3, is DTGVSQNPRHKITKRGQNVTFRCDPISEHNRLYWYRQTLGQGPEFLTYFQNEAQLEKSRLLSDRFSAERPKGSFSTLEIQRTEQGDSAMYLCASSRHGRGADSYEQYFGPGTRLTVT.

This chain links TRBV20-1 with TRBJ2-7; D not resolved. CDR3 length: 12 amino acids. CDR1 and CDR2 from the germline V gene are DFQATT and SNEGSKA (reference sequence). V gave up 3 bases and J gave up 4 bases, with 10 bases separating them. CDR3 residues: CSASLSPYEQYF. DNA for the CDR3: TGCAGTGCTAGTTTGTCACCATACGAGCAGTACTTC.

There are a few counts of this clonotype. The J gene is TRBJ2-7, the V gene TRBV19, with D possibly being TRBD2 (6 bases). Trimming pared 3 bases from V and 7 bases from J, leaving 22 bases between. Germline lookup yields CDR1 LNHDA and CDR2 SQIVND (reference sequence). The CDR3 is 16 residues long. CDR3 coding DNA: TGTGCCAGTAGTATGGGAGGAGGAGACGGCACCCGGGAGCAGTACTTC. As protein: CASSMGGGDGTREQYF.

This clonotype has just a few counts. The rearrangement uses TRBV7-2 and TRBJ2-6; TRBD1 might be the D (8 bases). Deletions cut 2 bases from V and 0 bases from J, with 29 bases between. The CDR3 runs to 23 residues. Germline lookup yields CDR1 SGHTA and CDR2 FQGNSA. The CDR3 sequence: CASSLRAPYRTGRGPSGANVLTF. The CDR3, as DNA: TGTGCCAGCAGCTTACGGGCCCCATACAGGACAGGGAGGGGACCCTCTGGGGCCAACGTCCTGACTTTC.

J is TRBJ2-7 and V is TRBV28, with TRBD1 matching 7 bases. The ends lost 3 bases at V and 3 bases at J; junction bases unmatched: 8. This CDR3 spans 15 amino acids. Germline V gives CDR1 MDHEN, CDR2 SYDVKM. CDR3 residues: CASSLGQNLYYEQYF. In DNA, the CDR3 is TGTGCCAGCAGTTTGGGACAGAACCTTTACTACGAGCAGTACTTC. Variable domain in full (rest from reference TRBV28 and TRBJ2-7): DVKVTQSSRYLVKRTGEKVFLECVQDMDHENMFWYRQDPGLGLRLIYFSYDVKMKEKGDIPEGYSVSREKKERFSLILESASTNQTSMYLCASSLGQNLYYEQYFGPGTRLTVT.

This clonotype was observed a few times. CDR3: CASSFDRFSGGEKLFF. The CDR3 bases are TGTGCCAGCAGTTTTGACAGGTTCTCTGGGGGTGAAAAACTGTTTTTT. The chain combines TRBV27 with TRBJ1-4, with D possibly being TRBD1 (6 bases). Per the germline V gene, CDR1 is MNHEY and CDR2 is SMNVEV (reference sequence). V lost 3 bases and J 7 bases, leaving 18 bases between the germline ends. The length of the CDR3 is 16 residues.

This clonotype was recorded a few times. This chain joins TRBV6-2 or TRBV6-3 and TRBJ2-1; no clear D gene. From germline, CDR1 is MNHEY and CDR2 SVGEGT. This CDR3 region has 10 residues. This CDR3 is CRSGRNEQFF. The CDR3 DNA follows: TGTCGATCCGGGCGGAATGAGCAGTTCTTC.

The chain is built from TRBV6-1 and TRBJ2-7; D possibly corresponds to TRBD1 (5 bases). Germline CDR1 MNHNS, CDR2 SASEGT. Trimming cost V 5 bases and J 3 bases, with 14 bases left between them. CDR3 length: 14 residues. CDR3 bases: TGTGCCAGCAGTCCGACAGTGGACATCTACGAGCAGTACTTC. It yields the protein CASSPTVDIYEQYF.

In DNA form, the CDR3 reads TGCAGCGTTTGGGGGAAGGTCGCCGGGGAGCTGTTTTTT. Translated: CSVWGKVAGELFF. V gene TRBV29-1 combines with J gene TRBJ2-2, with D tentatively TRBD1 or TRBD2 (5 bases each). In germline, CDR1 is SQVTM, CDR2 ANQGSEA. This CDR3 contains 13 residues. Trimming removed 5 bases from V and 6 bases from J, with 13 bases in between.

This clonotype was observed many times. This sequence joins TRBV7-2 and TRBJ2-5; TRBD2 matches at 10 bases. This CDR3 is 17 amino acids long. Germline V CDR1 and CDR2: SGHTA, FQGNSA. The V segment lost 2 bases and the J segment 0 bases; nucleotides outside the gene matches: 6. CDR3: CASSLYFSGRNQETQYF. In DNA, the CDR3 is TGTGCCAGCAGCTTATATTTTAGCGGGAGGAACCAAGAGACCCAGTACTTC. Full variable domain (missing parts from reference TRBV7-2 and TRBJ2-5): GAGVSQSPSNKVTEKGKDVELRCDPISGHTALYWYRQSLGQGLEFLIYFQGNSAPDKSGLPSDRFSAERTGGSVSTLTIQRTQQEDSAVYLCASSLYFSGRNQETQYFGPGTRLLVL.

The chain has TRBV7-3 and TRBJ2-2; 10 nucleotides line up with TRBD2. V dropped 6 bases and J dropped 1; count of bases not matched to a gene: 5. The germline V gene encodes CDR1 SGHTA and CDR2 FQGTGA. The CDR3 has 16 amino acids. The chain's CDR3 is CASSFIAGGNTGELFF. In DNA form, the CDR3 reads TGTGCCAGCAGTTTCATAGCGGGGGGGAACACCGGGGAGCTGTTTTTT.